One and the same sample provided the 9 T cell receptor beta chains below, sequenced in a study of cytomegalovirus exposure and HLA in healthy donors. The PCR had 60 Vbeta and 13 Jbeta primers. The data were produced by immunoSEQ multiplex PCR, yet TCRdb's version contains in-frame clones alone and is incomplete. The sample has approximately 170,000 clones, over 80% seen once. Sequences were obtained from PBMCs. All receptors derive from a man aged 50 to 59 in good health and CMV-seropositive.

The chain has TRBV5-1 and TRBJ2-3, with 11 positions matching TRBD2. Germline CDR1 and CDR2: SGHRS and YFSETQ. V lost 3 bases, J lost 3 bases, and 6 bases stayed unmatched. There are 16 residues in the CDR3. As DNA, the CDR3 is TGCGCCAGCAGCTCTAGCGGGGGGCTGGCTACAGATACGCAGTATTTT. This codes for CASSSSGGLATDTQYF.

Worth noting for this clone: The germline gene is not matched at one end of the junction; a read error may be the cause. The rearrangement joins TRBV7-9 to TRBJ2-7; D unresolved. The CDR3 extends over 12 amino acids. Germline assignment: CDR1 SEHNR and CDR2 FQNEAQ (reference sequence). CDR3: CSSSFSVREQYF. Here the CDR3 DNA reads TGTTCCAGCAGCTTTTCCGTCCGGGAGCAGTACTTC.

The sample holds a few counts of this clone. This chain connects TRBV6-4 to TRBJ2-4, with TRBD1 identical over 7 bases. Germline CDR1 and CDR2: MRHNA and SNTAGT. This CDR3 contains 15 residues. J was trimmed by 0 bases and V by 6 bases; bases with no gene match: 5. DNA for the CDR3: TGTGCCAGCAGGGGGACAGTGCTAGCCAAAAACATTCAGTACTTC. Translating it yields CASRGTVLAKNIQYF.

This clone was seen once. This chain uses TRBV10-3 with TRBJ2-7, with no clear D. This CDR3 spans 14 amino acids. From germline, CDR1 is ENHRY and CDR2 SYGVKD. With 7 bases removed from V and 1 base from J, the gap between germline ends came to 14 bases. The CDR3 coding sequence is TGTGCCATCAAGTTTTTGGCAGATTCCTACGAGCAGTACTTC. Its translation is CAIKFLADSYEQYF.

In its sample, this clone was seen a few times. The rearrangement uses TRBV7-8 and TRBJ1-3; possible D gene TRBD1, 6 bases. The CDR3 contains 15 residues. V was trimmed by 5 bases and J by 3 bases, leaving 14 bases between them. Germline V gene data show CDR1 as SGHVS and CDR2 as FQNEAQ. The CDR3 region has the DNA TGTGCCAGCAGCAGTACAGGGAATGTTGGAAACACCATATATTTT. This gives the protein CASSSTGNVGNTIYF. Full variable domain (missing parts from reference TRBV7-8 and TRBJ1-3): GAGVSQSPRYKVAKRGQDVALRCDPISGHVSLFWYQQALGQGPEFLTYFQNEAQLDKSGLPSDRFFAERPEGSVSTLKIQRTQQEDSAVYLCASSSTGNVGNTIYFGEGSWLTVV.

This chain joins TRBV14 and TRBJ1-2, with 8 bases fitting TRBD1. V gave up 4 bases and J gave up 4 bases; unmatched junction bases: 2. The CDR3 has 13 amino acids. Germline V gene lookup returns CDR1 SGHDN and CDR2 FVKESK. The CDR3 reads CASSLDRGYGYTF. Written as DNA, the CDR3 is TGTGCCAGCAGCCTCGACAGGGGCTATGGCTACACCTTC.

The chain employs TRBV27 and TRBJ2-1; 7 nucleotides align to TRBD2. The junction had 12 bases not matched to a gene; V was cut back by 5 bases and J by 8 bases. This CDR3 region has 15 residues. Germline V gives CDR1 MNHEY, CDR2 SMNVEV (reference sequence). The chain's CDR3 is CASSILAGFSYEQFF. In nucleotides, the CDR3 is TGTGCCAGCAGTATCTTAGCGGGTTTCAGTTATGAGCAGTTCTTC.

DNA for the CDR3: TGTGCCATCAGTGAGTCCACTGTGAGAAGTGGCTACACCTTC. Translating gives CAISESTVRSGYTF. The chain is built from TRBV10-3 and TRBJ1-2; D not certain. Germline values: CDR1 ENHRY, CDR2 SYGVKD. V was pared by 0 bases and J by 7 bases, with 12 bases between. The CDR3 covers 14 residues.

V gene TRBV6-5 combines with J gene TRBJ1-1, with D uncertain. Per germline, CDR1 MNHEY and CDR2 SVGAGI. CDR3 length: 14 amino acids. V shed 2 bases and J shed 1 base, with 8 bases lying between them. CDR3 region: CASSYGTANTEAFF. CDR3 DNA: TGTGCCAGCAGTTACGGCACCGCGAACACTGAAGCTTTCTTT.